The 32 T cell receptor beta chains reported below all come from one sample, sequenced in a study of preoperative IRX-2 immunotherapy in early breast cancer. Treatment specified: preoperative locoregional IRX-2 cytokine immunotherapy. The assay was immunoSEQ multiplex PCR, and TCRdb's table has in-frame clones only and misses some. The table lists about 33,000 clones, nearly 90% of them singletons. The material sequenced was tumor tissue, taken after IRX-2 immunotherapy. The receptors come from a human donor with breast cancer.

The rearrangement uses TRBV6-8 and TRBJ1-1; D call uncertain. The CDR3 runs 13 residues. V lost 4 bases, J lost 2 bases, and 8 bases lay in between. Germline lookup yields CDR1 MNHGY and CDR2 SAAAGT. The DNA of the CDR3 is TGTGCCAGCAGTTTTGGGCCAAACACTGAAGCTTTCTTT. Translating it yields CASSFGPNTEAFF.

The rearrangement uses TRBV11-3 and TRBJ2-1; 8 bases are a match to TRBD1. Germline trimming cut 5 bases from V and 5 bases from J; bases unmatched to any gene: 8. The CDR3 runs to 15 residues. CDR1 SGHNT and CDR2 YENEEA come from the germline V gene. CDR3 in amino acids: CASSQGAGTHNEQFF. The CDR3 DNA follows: TGTGCCAGCAGCCAGGGGGCGGGTACCCACAATGAGCAGTTCTTC.

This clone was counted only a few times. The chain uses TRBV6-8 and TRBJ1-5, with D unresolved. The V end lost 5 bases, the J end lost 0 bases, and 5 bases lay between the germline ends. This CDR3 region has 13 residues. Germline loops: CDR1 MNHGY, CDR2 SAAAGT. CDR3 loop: CASSRISNQPQHF. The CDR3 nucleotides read TGTGCCAGCAGTCGGATTAGCAATCAGCCCCAGCATTTT.

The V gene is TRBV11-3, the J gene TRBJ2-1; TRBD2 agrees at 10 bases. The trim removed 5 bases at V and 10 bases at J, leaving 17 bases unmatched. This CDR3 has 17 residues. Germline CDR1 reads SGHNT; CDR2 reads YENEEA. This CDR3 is CASSAQGTSGIRGEQFF. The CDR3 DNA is TGTGCCAGCAGCGCCCAGGGTACTAGCGGGATCCGGGGAGAGCAGTTCTTC.

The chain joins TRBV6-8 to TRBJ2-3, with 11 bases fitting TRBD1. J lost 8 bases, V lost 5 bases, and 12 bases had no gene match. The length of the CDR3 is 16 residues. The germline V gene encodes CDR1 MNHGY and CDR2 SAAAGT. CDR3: CASSIRTGGPPATQYF. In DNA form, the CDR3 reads TGTGCCAGCAGTATAAGGACAGGGGGCCCCCCAGCTACGCAGTATTTT.

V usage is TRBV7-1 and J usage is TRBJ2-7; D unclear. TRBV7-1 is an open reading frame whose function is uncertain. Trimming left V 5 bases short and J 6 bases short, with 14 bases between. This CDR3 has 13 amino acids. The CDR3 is CASSPNPVSEQYV. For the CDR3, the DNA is TGTGCCAGCAGCCCAAACCCGGTGAGCGAGCAGTACGTC.

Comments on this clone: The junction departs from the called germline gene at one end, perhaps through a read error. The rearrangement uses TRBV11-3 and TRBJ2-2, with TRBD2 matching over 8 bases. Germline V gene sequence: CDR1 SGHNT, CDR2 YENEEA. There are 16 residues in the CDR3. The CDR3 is CASSSVAGKNTGELFF. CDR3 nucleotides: TGTGCCAGCAGCTCTGTAGCGGGGAAGAACACCGGGGAGTTGTTTTTT.

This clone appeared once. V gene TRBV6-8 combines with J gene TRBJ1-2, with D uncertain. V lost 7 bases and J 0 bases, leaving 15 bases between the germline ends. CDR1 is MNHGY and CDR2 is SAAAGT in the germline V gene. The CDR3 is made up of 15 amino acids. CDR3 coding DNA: TGTGCCAGCATTCCATCGGTAACCCCTAACTATGGCTACACCTTC. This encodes CASIPSVTPNYGYTF.

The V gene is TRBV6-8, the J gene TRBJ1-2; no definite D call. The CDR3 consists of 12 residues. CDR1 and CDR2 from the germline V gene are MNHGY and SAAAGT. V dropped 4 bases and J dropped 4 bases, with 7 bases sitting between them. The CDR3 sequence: CASSSTSYGYTF. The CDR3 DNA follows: TGTGCCAGCAGTTCCACTTCCTATGGCTACACCTTC.

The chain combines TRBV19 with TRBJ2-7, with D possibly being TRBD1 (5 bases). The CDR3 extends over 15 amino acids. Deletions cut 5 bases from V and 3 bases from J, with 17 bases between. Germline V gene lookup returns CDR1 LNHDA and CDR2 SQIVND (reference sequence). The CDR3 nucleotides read TGTGCCAGTAGTGTACAGGCACCGGGCAGCTACGAGCAGTACTTC. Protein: CASSVQAPGSYEQYF.

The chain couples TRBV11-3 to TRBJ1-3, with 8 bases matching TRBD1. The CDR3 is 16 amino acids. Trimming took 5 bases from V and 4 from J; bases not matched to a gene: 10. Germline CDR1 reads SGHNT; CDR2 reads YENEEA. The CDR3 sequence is CASSPGQGSGGNTIYF. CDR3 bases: TGTGCCAGCAGCCCCGGACAGGGATCAGGAGGAAACACCATATATTTT.

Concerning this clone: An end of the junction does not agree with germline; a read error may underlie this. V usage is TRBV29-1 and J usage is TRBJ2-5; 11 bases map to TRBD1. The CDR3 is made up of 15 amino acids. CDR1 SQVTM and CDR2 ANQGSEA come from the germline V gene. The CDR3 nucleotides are TGCAGCGTCGAAGAGACCGGGACAGGGGGGGAGACCCAGTACTTC. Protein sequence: CSVEETGTGGETQYF.

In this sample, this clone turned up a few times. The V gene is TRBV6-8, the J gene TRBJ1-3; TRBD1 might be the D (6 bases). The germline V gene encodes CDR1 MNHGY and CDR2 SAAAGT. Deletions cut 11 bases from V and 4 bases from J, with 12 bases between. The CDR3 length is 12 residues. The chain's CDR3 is CAVRDKGNTIYF. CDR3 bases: TGTGCCGTCCGGGACAAAGGAAACACCATATATTTT.

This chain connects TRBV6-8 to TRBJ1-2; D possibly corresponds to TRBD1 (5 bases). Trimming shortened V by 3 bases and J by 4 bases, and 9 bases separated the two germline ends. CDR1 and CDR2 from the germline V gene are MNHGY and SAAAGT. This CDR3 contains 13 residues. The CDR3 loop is CASSYEGTYGYTF. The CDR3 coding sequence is TGTGCCAGCAGTTATGAAGGGACCTATGGCTACACCTTC.

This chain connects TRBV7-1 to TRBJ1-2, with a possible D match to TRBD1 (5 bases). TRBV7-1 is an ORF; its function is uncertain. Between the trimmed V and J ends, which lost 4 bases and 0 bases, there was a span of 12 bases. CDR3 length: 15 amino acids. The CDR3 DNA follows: TGTGCCAGCAGCTTAGGGACTGATCCTAACTATGGCTACACCTTC. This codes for CASSLGTDPNYGYTF.

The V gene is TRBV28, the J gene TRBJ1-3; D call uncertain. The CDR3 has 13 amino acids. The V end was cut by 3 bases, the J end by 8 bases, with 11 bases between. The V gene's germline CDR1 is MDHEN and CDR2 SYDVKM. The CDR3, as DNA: TGTGCCAGCAGTTTGGGAATTGGGGACACCATATATTTT. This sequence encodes CASSLGIGDTIYF. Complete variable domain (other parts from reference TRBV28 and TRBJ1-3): DVKVTQSSRYLVKRTGEKVFLECVQDMDHENMFWYRQDPGLGLRLIYFSYDVKMKEKGDIPEGYSVSREKKERFSLILESASTNQTSMYLCASSLGIGDTIYFGEGSWLTVV.

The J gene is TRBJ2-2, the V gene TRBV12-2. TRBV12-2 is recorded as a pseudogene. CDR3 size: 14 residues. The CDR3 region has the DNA TGTGCCACCCGATCGCCTCAGAACACCGGGGAGCTGTTTTTT. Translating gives CATRSPQNTGELFF.

CDR3 sequence (DNA): TGCAGCGTCTCAAACAGGGGGCGCATCCACGAGCAGTACTTC. It codes for CSVSNRGRIHEQYF. The J gene is TRBJ2-7, the V gene TRBV29-1, with 9 bases lining up with TRBD1. V lost 6 bases to trimming and J lost 5 bases; unmatched junction nucleotides: 11. The length of the CDR3 is 14 residues. Per the germline V gene, CDR1 is SQVTM and CDR2 is ANQGSEA.

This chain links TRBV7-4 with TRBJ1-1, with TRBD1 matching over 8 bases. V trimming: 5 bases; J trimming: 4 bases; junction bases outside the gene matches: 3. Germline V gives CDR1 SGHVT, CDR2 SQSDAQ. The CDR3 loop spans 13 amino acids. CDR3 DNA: TGTGCCAGCAGCATACAGGGGGTCACTGAAGCTTTCTTT. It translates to CASSIQGVTEAFF.

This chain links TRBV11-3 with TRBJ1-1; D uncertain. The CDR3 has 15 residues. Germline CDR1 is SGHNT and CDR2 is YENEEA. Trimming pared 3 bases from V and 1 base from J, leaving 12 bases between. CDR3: CASSFKISWNTEAFF. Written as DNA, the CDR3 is TGTGCCAGCAGCTTTAAGATATCGTGGAACACTGAAGCTTTCTTT.

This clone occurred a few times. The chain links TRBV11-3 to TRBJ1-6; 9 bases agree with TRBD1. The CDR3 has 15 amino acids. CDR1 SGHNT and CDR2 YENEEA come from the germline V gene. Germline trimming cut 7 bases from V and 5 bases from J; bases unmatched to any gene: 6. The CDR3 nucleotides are TGTGCCAGCAACCTAGGGGACAGGGATAATTCACCCCTCCACTTT. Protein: CASNLGDRDNSPLHF.

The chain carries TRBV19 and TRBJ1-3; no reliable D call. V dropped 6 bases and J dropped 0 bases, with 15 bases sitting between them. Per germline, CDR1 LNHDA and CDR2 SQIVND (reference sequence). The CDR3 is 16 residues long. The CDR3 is CASSFLEGSSGNTIYF. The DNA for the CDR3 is TGTGCCAGTAGCTTCCTAGAAGGGAGCTCTGGAAACACCATATATTTT.

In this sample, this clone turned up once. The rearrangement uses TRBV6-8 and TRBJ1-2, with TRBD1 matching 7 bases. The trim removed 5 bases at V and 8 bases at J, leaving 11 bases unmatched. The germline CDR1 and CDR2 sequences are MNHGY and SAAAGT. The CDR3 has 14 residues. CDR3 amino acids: CASSQLGQAGGYTF. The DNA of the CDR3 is TGTGCCAGCAGTCAACTTGGACAGGCGGGCGGCTACACCTTC.

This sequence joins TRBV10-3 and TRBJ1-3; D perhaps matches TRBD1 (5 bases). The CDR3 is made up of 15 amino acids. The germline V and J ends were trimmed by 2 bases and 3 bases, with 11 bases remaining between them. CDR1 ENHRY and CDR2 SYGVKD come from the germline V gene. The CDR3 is CAISEPDRLGNTIYF. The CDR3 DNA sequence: TGTGCCATCAGTGAGCCAGACAGACTTGGAAACACCATATATTTT.

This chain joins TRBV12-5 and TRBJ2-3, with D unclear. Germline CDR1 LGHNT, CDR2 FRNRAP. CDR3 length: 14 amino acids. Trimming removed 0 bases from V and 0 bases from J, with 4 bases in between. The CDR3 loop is CASGLVGSTDTQYF. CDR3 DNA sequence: TGTGCTAGTGGTTTGGTAGGCAGCACAGATACGCAGTATTTT.

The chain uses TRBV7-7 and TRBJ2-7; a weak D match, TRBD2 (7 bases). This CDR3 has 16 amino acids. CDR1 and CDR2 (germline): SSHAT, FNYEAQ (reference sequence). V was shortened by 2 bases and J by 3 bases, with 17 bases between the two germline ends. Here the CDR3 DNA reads TGTGCCAGCAGCTTAAGGTCCGCGGGGGCAATCTACGAGCAGTACGTC. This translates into CASSLRSAGAIYEQYV.

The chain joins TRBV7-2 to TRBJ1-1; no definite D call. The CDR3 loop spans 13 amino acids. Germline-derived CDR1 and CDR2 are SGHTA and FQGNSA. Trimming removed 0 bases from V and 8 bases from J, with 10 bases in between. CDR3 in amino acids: CASSLAWESEAFF. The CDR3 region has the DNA TGTGCCAGCAGCTTAGCTTGGGAGTCGGAAGCTTTCTTT.

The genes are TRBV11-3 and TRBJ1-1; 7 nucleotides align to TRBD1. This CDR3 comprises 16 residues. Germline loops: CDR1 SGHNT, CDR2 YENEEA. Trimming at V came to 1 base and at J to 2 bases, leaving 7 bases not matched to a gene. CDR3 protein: CASSLGPRGPNTEAFF. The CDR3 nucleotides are TGTGCCAGCAGCTTAGGTCCAAGGGGGCCCAACACTGAAGCTTTCTTT.

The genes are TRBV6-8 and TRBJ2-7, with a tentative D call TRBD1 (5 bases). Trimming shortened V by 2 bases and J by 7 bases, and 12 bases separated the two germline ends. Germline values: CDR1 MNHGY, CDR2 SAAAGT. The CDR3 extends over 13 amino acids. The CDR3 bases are TGTGCCAGCAGTTACCCAGGGCCTAGGGAGCAGTACGTC. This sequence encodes CASSYPGPREQYV.

CDR3 nucleotide sequence: TGTGCCAGTAGTATAGATTCGAGGGCAGGGGCCTATGGCTACACCTTC. Translated, it gives CASSIDSRAGAYGYTF. The chain combines TRBV19 with TRBJ1-2; a weak D match, TRBD1 (6 bases). Trimming removed 0 bases from V and 4 bases from J, with 15 bases in between. Germline lookup yields CDR1 LNHDA and CDR2 SQIVND (reference sequence). The CDR3 contains 16 residues.

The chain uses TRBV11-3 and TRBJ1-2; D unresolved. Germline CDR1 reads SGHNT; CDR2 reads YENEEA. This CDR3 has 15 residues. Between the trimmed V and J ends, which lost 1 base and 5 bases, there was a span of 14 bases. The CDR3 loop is CASSLGAGVGYGYTF. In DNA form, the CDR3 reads TGTGCCAGCAGCTTAGGTGCAGGAGTCGGATATGGCTACACCTTC.

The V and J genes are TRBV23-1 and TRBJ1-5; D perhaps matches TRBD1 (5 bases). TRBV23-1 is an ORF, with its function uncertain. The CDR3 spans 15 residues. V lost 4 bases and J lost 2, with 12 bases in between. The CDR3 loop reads CASSLGRGRNQPQHF. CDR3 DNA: TGCGCCAGCAGTCTCGGGAGGGGCCGCAATCAGCCCCAGCATTTT.